Given below is one T cell receptor (beta chain) in context. Its specificity is not known. Likely unrecorded immune exposures existed in these nominally healthy donors. Primers: 60 Vbeta forward and 13 Jbeta reverse. Original processing notes: As a later analysis found, there were 60 million to 90 million unique TCR beta chains, of which around 10 million were shared. Clones were sequenced by immunoSEQ multiplex PCR, and TCRdb holds only the in-frame ones, with some missing. V, J and clone size are those of that table, while D and trimming were read from the DNA. This repertoire includes approximately 150,000 clones. CDR1 GTSNPN and CDR2 SVGIG come from the germline V gene (reference sequence). J lost 4 bases, V lost 4 bases, and 10 bases had no gene match. CDR3 length: 16 residues. The sample belongs to a study of cytomegalovirus exposure and HLA in healthy donors. Points from the study as a whole: The listing of 160 or so TCR beta chains classed them as cytomegalovirus-associated. Within an earlier analysis, most TCR beta V segments proved productive either about 87% or about 30% of the time.

Sequencing was performed on PBMCs. The clonotype originates from a male donor in good health and CMV-seronegative. V is TRBV30 and J is TRBJ2-5; 12 bases map to TRBD2. This CDR3 is CAWTSGGLAGTETQYF. The DNA for the CDR3 is TGTGCCTGGACTTCGGGCGGACTAGCGGGGACAGAGACCCAGTACTTC. Filled out from reference TRBV30 and TRBJ2-5, the complete variable domain reads SQTIHQWPATLVQPVGSPLSLECTVEGTSNPNLYWYRQAAGRGLQLLFYSVGIGQISSEVPQNLSASRPQDRQFILSSKKLLLSDSGFYLCAWTSGGLAGTETQYFGPGTRLLVL.